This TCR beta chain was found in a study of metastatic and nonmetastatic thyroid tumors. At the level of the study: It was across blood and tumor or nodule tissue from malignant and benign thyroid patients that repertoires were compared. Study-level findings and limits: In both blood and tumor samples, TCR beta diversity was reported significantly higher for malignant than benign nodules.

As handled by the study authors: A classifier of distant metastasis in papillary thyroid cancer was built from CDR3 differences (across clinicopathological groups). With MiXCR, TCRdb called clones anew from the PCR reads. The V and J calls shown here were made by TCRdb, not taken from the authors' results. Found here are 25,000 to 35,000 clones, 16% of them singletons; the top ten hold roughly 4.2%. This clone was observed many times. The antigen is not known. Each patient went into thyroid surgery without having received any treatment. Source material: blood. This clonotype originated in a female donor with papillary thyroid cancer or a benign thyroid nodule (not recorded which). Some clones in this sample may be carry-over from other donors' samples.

For the CDR3, the DNA is TGTGCCAGCATCCAAATGGACAGCCCAAACCTCAATCAGCCCCAGCATTTT. Translated: CASIQMDSPNLNQPQHF. The chain has TRBV6-1 and TRBJ1-5, with D perhaps TRBD1 (6 bases). Germline CDR1 reads MNHNS; CDR2 reads SASEGT. The length of the CDR3 is 17 residues. Trimming cost V 7 bases and J 3 bases, with 22 bases left between them.